This T cell receptor beta chain was observed in a study of T cell repertoires in cytomegalovirus infection. Study-wide context: Matching HLA type and CMV infection were both indicated by public TCR beta signatures.

V lost 5 bases and J lost 5; bases outside the gene matches: 9. The CDR3 extends over 15 amino acids. Study-level points and caveats: HLA-C-restricted, CMV-specific TCR beta clonotypes were dominant ex vivo.

This clonotype was counted a few times. Its antigen is unknown. TCRdb re-derived calls from the reads in MiXCR, one entry per CDR3 protein. The sample records 350,000 to 450,000 distinct CDR3 sequences, 15% to 20% being singletons. The J gene is TRBJ2-7, the V gene TRBV12-3 or TRBV12-4, with 10 bases identical to TRBD1. Sequences were obtained from PBMCs. This TCR was sampled from a human donor in good health (CMV status not recorded). Some clones in this sample may be carry-over from other donors' samples. As DNA, the CDR3 is TGTGCCAGCAGTACCGGGGACAGGGGCTTGAACGAGCAGTACTTC. Protein sequence: CASSTGDRGLNEQYF.